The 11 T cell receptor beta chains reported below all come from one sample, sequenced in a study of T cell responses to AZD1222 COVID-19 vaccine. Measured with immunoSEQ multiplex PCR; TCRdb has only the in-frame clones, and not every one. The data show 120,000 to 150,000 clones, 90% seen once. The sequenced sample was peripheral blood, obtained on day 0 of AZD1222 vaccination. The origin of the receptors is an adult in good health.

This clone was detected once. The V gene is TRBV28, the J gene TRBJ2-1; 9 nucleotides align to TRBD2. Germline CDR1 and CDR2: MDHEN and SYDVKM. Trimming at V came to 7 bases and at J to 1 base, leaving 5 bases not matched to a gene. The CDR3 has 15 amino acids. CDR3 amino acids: CASISGGPSYNEQFF. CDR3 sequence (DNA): TGTGCCAGCATTAGCGGGGGCCCTTCCTACAATGAGCAGTTCTTC.

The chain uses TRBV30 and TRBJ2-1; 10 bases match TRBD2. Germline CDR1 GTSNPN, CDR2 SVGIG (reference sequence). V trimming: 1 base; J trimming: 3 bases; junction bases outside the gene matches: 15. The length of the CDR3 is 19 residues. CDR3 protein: CAWSGRLAGGIGVYNEQFF. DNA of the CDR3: TGTGCCTGGAGTGGGAGACTAGCGGGTGGGATCGGGGTCTACAATGAGCAGTTCTTC.

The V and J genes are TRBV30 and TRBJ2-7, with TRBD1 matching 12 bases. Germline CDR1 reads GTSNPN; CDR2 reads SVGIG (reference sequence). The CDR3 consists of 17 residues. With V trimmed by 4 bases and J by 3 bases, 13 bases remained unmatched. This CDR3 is CAWIRPGQGAVSYEQYF. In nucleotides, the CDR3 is TGTGCCTGGATTAGACCGGGACAGGGGGCGGTCAGCTACGAGCAGTACTTC.

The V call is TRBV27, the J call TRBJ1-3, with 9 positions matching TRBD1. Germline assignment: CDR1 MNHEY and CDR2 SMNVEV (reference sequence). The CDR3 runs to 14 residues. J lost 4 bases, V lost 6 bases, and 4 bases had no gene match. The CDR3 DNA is TGTGCCAGCAGGAGGACAGGGGAAGGAAACACCATATATTTT. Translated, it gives CASRRTGEGNTIYF.

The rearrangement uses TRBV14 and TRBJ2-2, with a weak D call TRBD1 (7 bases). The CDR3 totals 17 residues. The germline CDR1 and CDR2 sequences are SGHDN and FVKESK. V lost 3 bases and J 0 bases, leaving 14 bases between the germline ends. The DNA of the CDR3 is TGTGCCAGCAGCCATCGGGGGACAGCCGCGAACACCGGGGAGCTGTTTTTT. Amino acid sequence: CASSHRGTAANTGELFF. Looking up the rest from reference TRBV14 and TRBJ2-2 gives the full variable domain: EAGVTQFPSHSVIEKGQTVTLRCDPISGHDNLYWYRRVMGKEIKFLLHFVKESKQDESGMPNNRFLAERTGGTYSTLKVQPAELEDSGVYFCASSHRGTAANTGELFFGEGSRLTVL.

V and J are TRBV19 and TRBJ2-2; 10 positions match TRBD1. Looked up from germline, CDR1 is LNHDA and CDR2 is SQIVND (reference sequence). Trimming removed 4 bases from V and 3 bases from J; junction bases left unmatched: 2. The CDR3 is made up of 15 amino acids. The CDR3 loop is CASSKGTGDTGELFF. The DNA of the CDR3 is TGTGCCAGTAGTAAAGGGACAGGGGACACCGGGGAGCTGTTTTTT.

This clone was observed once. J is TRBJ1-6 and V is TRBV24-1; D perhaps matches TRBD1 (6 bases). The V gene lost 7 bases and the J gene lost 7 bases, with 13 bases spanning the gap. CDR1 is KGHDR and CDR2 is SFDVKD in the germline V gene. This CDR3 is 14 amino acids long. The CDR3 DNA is TGTGCCACCAGAGACAGGAAACCCAATTCACCCCTCCACTTT. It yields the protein CATRDRKPNSPLHF.

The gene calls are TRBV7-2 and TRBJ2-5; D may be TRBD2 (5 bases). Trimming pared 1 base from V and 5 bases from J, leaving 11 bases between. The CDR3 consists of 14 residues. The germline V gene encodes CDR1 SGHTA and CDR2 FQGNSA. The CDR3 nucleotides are TGTGCCAGCAGCTTAGGAACGGGAAAGGAGACCCAGTACTTC. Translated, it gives CASSLGTGKETQYF.

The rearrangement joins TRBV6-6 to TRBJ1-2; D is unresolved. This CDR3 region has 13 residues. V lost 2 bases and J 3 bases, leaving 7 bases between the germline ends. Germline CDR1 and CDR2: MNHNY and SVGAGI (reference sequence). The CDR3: CASSYRLDYGYTF. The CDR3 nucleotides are TGTGCCAGCAGTTACAGACTTGACTATGGCTACACCTTC.

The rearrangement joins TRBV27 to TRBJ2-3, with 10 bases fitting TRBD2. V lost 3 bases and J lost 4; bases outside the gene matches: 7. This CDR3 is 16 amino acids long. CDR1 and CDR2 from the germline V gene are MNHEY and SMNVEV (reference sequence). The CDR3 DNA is TGTGCCAGCAGTTTTTCTAGCGGGAGTTGGGCAGATACGCAGTATTTT. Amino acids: CASSFSSGSWADTQYF.

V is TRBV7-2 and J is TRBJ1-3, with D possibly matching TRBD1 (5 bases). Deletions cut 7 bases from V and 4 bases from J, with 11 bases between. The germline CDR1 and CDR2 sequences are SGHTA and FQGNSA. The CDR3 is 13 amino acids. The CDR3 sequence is CASNPGGGNTIYF. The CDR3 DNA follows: TGTGCCAGCAACCCGGGGGGAGGAAACACCATATATTTT.